The table lists the clone carrying this T cell receptor beta chain with many counts. This entry belongs to a study of T cells in Graves' hyperthyroidism and ophthalmopathy. The investigators amplified TCR beta CDR3 regions from RNA transcripts. The TCR CDR3 was amplified in a first-round RT-PCR using the HTBI primer set. TCRdb ran MiXCR on the multiplex PCR reads and lists one entry per CDR3 protein. This sample carries roughly 290,000 distinct CDR3 sequences, approximately 12% of them seen once, and the ten largest clones take more than 7.5%. Germline loops: CDR1 ENHRY, CDR2 SYGVKD. The CDR3 covers 14 residues. V shed 5 bases, J shed 9 bases, and the junction held 6 bases outside the gene matches. These patients, aged 18 to 65, had recently diagnosed hyperthyroidism lasting under 2 months. Isolation of PBMCs was performed on 8.5 to 10 ml fresh peripheral blood.

The rearrangement uses TRBV10-3 and TRBJ1-6, with 8 nucleotides matching TRBD1. The sample was blood. This TCR came from a woman aged 25 to 39 with Graves' hyperthyroidism that later progressed to Graves' ophthalmopathy. The CDR3 DNA is TGTGCCATCAGTACCGGGACAGGATTTTCACCCCTCCACTTT. Its protein product is CAISTGTGFSPLHF.